The source of this TCR beta chain is a study of CD8 T cell repertoires and HIV-1 epitope variants. On the study more broadly: Controls included no peptide, Ebola AY9 epitope, and a CMV, EBV, flu pool. Tested: three Gag epitope families, Nef HW9 and YT9. The study, taken as a whole, reports: Most of the nine antigen-specific clonotypes appeared cross-reactive to autologous or escape variants.

Regarding this clone: Its antigen is currently unknown.

CDR3 size: 14 residues. V shed 3 bases and J shed 5 bases, with 13 bases lying between them. Germline V gene data show CDR1 as MDHEN and CDR2 as SYDVKM. TCR beta CDR3 was sequenced at survey depth on immunoSEQ. Method: immunoSEQ multiplex PCR; TCRdb's copy keeps in-frame clones and lacks some. The table shows roughly 5,200 clones, with 65% occurring only once. The receptor's source is a male donor with HIV. V gene TRBV28 combines with J gene TRBJ1-2; D is ambiguous. The sequencing input was cultured CD8+ T cells derived from PBMCs. CDR3 protein: CASSLDLIGYGYTF. In nucleotides, the CDR3 is TGTGCCAGCAGTTTGGACCTGATTGGATATGGCTACACCTTC.